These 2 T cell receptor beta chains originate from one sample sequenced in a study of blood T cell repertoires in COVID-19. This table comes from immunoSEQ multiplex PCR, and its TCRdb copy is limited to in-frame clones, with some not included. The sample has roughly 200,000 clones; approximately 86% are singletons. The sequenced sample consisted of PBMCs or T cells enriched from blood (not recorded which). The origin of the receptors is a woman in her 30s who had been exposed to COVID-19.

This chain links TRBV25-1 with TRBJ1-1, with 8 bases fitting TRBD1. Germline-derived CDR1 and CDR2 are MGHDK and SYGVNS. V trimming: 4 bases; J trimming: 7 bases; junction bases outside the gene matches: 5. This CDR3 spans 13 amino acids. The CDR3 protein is CASSGTGSSEAFF. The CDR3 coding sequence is TGTGCCAGCAGTGGGACAGGGTCAAGTGAAGCTTTCTTT.

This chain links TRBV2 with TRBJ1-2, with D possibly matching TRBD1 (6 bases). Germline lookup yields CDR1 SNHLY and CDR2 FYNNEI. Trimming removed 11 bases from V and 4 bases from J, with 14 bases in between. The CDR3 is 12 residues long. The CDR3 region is CAGSGTSYGYTF. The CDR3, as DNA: TGTGCCGGATCCGGGACATCCTATGGCTACACCTTC. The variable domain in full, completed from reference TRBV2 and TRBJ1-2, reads EPEVTQTPSHQVTQMGQEVILRCVPISNHLYFYWYRQILGQKVEFLVSFYNNEISEKSEIFDDQFSVERPDGSNFTLKIRSTKLEDSAMYFCAGSGTSYGYTFGSGTRLTVV.